Listed here are 31 T cell receptor beta chains from one sample, sequenced in a study of blood T cell repertoires in COVID-19. Clones were read by immunoSEQ multiplex PCR, and TCRdb kept only the in-frame ones, dropping some. The top ten clones hold 9.5% to 11% of a sample with around 300,000 clones, 75% to 90% of them seen once. Material for sequencing was peripheral blood. Source of these receptors: a woman in her seventies with acute or convalescent COVID-19.

The CDR3 protein is CASSFRGSHEQFF. The CDR3 DNA follows: TGTGCCAGCAGCTTCAGGGGTTCGCATGAGCAGTTCTTC. This rearrangement joins TRBV7-2 to TRBJ2-1; perhaps TRBD1 as D (6 bases). The CDR3 spans 13 residues. V was trimmed by 3 bases and J by 8 bases, leaving 11 bases between them. Germline V gene data show CDR1 as SGHTA and CDR2 as FQGNSA.

This clone was seen a few times. Additional DNA sequences in this sample encode the identical CDR3. The chain combines TRBV5-1 with TRBJ1-3; D not certain. V lost 0 bases and J 1 base, leaving 8 bases between the germline ends. Germline V gene sequence: CDR1 SGHRS, CDR2 YFSETQ. The CDR3 sequence is 15 residues long. CDR3 in amino acids: CASSLGEASGNTIYF. The CDR3 DNA sequence: TGCGCCAGCAGCTTGGGGGAGGCGTCTGGAAACACCATATATTTT.

The chain recombines TRBV7-8 with TRBJ2-7; the D is unclear. The V gene lost 8 bases and the J gene lost 2 bases, with 7 bases spanning the gap. Germline loops: CDR1 SGHVS, CDR2 FQNEAQ. The CDR3 spans 11 residues. The CDR3 DNA sequence: TGTGCCAGCGGTTCAGCCTACGAGCAGTACTTC. Protein product: CASGSAYEQYF.

The chain is built from TRBV6-5 and TRBJ2-2; unclear D gene. Germline V CDR1 and CDR2: MNHEY, SVGAGI. The CDR3 is made up of 12 amino acids. Deletions cut 6 bases from V and 4 bases from J, with 6 bases between. The CDR3 coding sequence is TGTGCCAGCAGGGAGAGCACCGGGGAGCTGTTTTTT. Its translation is CASRESTGELFF.

The chain links TRBV27 to TRBJ1-2; maybe TRBD1 (6 bases). With 5 bases removed from V and 7 bases from J, the gap between germline ends came to 20 bases. The V gene's germline CDR1 is MNHEY and CDR2 SMNVEV (reference sequence). This CDR3 region has 15 residues. CDR3 loop: CASSLGLTGSGGYTF. The CDR3 DNA is TGTGCCAGCAGTCTAGGGCTAACAGGGTCAGGTGGCTACACCTTC.

The rearrangement uses TRBV7-9 and TRBJ2-3, with 9 bases lining up with TRBD2. Germline CDR1 is SEHNR and CDR2 is FQNEAQ (reference sequence). Trimming removed 2 bases from V and 6 bases from J; junction bases left unmatched: 9. This CDR3 region has 16 residues. Here the CDR3 DNA reads TGTGCCAGCAGCTTAAGTCGCGGCGGGGGGGCGGATACGCAGTATTTT. Translation gives CASSLSRGGGADTQYF.

The DNA for the CDR3 is TGTGCCAGCAGTCCGGATTTGGACTCCTCCTACGAGCAGTACTTC. Its translation: CASSPDLDSSYEQYF. V is TRBV6-4 and J is TRBJ2-7, with D tentatively TRBD2 (5 bases). The CDR3 extends over 15 amino acids. The V and J ends lost 5 bases and 0 bases respectively, with 14 bases between them. CDR1 is MRHNA and CDR2 is SNTAGT in the germline V gene.

The V gene is TRBV6-5, the J gene TRBJ2-2, with 7 bases lining up with TRBD2. The V and J ends lost 2 bases and 6 bases, in that order; junction bases with no gene match: 9. Germline CDR1 and CDR2: MNHEY and SVGAGI. The CDR3 covers 16 residues. The CDR3 protein is CASSYGLDLSPGELFF. CDR3 nucleotide sequence: TGTGCCAGCAGTTACGGACTAGATCTTTCTCCCGGGGAGCTGTTTTTT.

This CDR3 is CSASTGGLETQYF. DNA of the CDR3: TGCAGTGCTAGTACAGGGGGCTTAGAGACCCAGTACTTC. This chain connects TRBV20-1 to TRBJ2-5; 9 bases are a match to TRBD1. The CDR3 loop spans 13 amino acids. Trimming removed 3 bases from V and 4 bases from J; junction bases left unmatched: 3. Germline V lookup: CDR1 DFQATT, CDR2 SNEGSKA (reference sequence).

The chain uses TRBV19 and TRBJ1-5, with D possibly being TRBD1 (6 bases). V was trimmed by 6 bases and J by 2 bases, leaving 14 bases between them. The CDR3 sequence is 15 residues long. Germline V gene sequence: CDR1 LNHDA, CDR2 SQIVND (reference sequence). The CDR3 sequence is CASRTGGAGNQPQHF. Written as DNA, the CDR3 is TGTGCCAGTAGAACGGGGGGCGCCGGCAATCAGCCCCAGCATTTT.

The gene calls are TRBV14 and TRBJ1-1; 7 bases agree with TRBD1. Germline-derived CDR1 and CDR2 are SGHDN and FVKESK. This CDR3 contains 15 residues. After removal of 2 bases from V and 1 base from J, the junction contained 4 bases not matched to a gene. The CDR3 DNA reads TGTGCCAGCAGCCAATGGGACAGTTCGAACACTGAAGCTTTCTTT. This encodes CASSQWDSSNTEAFF.

V gene TRBV4-2 combines with J gene TRBJ2-5; the D is unclear. V was clipped by 1 base and J by 4 bases, with 10 bases between them. CDR3 length: 14 residues. The V gene's germline CDR1 is LGHNA and CDR2 YNFKEQ. Here the CDR3 reads CASSQGASRETQYF. DNA for the CDR3: TGTGCCAGCAGCCAAGGGGCCTCAAGAGAGACCCAGTACTTC.

This clone was observed a few times. The V and J genes are TRBV7-9 and TRBJ2-7; 7 positions agree with TRBD1. V lost 4 bases, J lost 0 bases, and 3 bases stayed unmatched. This CDR3 region has 14 residues. CDR1 and CDR2 (germline): SEHNR, FQNEAQ (reference sequence). The CDR3 coding sequence is TGTGCCAGCAGCTGGGGGACAGCCTCCTACGAGCAGTACTTC. Translated, it gives CASSWGTASYEQYF.

This clone was recorded only once. The V call is TRBV5-1, the J call TRBJ1-1; maybe TRBD1 (5 bases). The CDR3 loop spans 14 amino acids. The V gene's germline CDR1 is SGHRS and CDR2 YFSETQ. V was pared by 4 bases and J by 4 bases, with 14 bases between. The CDR3 sequence is CASSADGGGTEAFF. The CDR3, as DNA: TGCGCCAGCAGCGCAGACGGGGGTGGCACTGAAGCTTTCTTT.

Notes on this clone: Different DNA sequences within this sample yield the same CDR3. This chain links TRBV7-2 with TRBJ2-3; 12 bases match TRBD2. The CDR3 loop spans 16 amino acids. Germline loops: CDR1 SGHTA, CDR2 FQGNSA. The junction had 4 bases not matched to a gene; V was cut back by 6 bases and J by 0 bases. The CDR3 loop is CASSSLAGGSTDTQYF. The CDR3, as DNA: TGTGCCAGCAGTTCACTAGCGGGGGGTAGCACAGATACGCAGTATTTT.

The chain recombines TRBV3-1 (or the pseudogene TRBV3-2) with TRBJ1-1; D uncertain. Trimming removed 0 bases at V and 8 bases at J, with 7 bases between. The CDR3 consists of 12 residues. Germline CDR1 LGHDT, CDR2 YNNKEL (reference sequence). The CDR3 DNA reads as TGTGCCAGCAGCCAAGATTACGGGGAAGCTTTCTTT. Translated: CASSQDYGEAFF.

The rearrangement links TRBV5-6 to TRBJ2-7, with 8 bases identical to TRBD2. The J segment lost 5 bases and the V segment lost 4 bases, leaving 8 bases of the junction unmatched. The germline gives CDR1 SGHDT, CDR2 YYEEEE. The length of the CDR3 is 14 residues. The CDR3 coding sequence is TGTGCCAGCAGCCCGGGACTAGAACAGGACGAGCAGTACTTC. Its protein is CASSPGLEQDEQYF.

The rearrangement uses TRBV5-4 and TRBJ1-1; D possibly corresponds to TRBD1 (6 bases). The CDR3 sequence is 13 residues long. Germline V gene sequence: CDR1 SGHNT, CDR2 YYREEE (reference sequence). Deletions cut 1 base from V and 4 bases from J, with 8 bases between. The DNA for the CDR3 is TGTGCCAGCAGCTTGAAAGGGGGCACTGAAGCTTTCTTT. Protein: CASSLKGGTEAFF.

The rearrangement links TRBV6-5 to TRBJ1-5, with D tentatively TRBD1 (6 bases). The CDR3 totals 13 residues. The germline gives CDR1 MNHEY, CDR2 SVGAGI. Between the trimmed V and J ends, which lost 7 bases and 4 bases, there was a span of 11 bases. The CDR3 here is CASTRGTNQPQHF. The CDR3 region has the DNA TGTGCCAGCACCAGGGGCACAAATCAGCCCCAGCATTTT.

The chain is built from TRBV5-1 and TRBJ1-1; 7 bases are a match to TRBD1. Germline assignment: CDR1 SGHRS and CDR2 YFSETQ. This CDR3 is built from 12 residues. The V and J ends lost 4 bases and 6 bases, in that order; junction bases with no gene match: 3. DNA of the CDR3: TGCGCCAGCAGCCAGGGGGGTGCTGAAGCTTTCTTT. This encodes CASSQGGAEAFF.

This rearrangement joins TRBV6-5 to TRBJ1-2; D is possibly TRBD1 (6 bases). The ends were cut back, 7 bases at V and 4 bases at J, with 19 bases in the middle. Germline CDR1 reads MNHEY; CDR2 reads SVGAGI. The CDR3 length is 15 residues. Here the CDR3 reads CASTQHIQGPYGYTF. The CDR3 bases are TGTGCCAGCACGCAGCATATACAGGGTCCCTATGGCTACACCTTC.

The CDR3 DNA follows: TGCAGCGTTGCGAGCGACTACGAGCAGTACTTC. As protein: CSVASDYEQYF. This sequence joins TRBV29-1 and TRBJ2-7, with D unresolved. V shed 4 bases and J shed 3 bases, with 7 bases lying between them. The germline V gene has CDR1 SQVTM and CDR2 ANQGSEA. CDR3 size: 11 residues.

This clone was observed a single time. The chain uses TRBV5-4 and TRBJ1-1; no definite D call. Deletions cut 0 bases from V and 7 bases from J, with 7 bases between. CDR1 is SGHNT and CDR2 is YYREEE in the germline V gene (reference sequence). This CDR3 has 12 amino acids. The CDR3 protein is CASSLGRVEAFF. CDR3 coding DNA: TGTGCCAGCAGCTTGGGGCGGGTTGAAGCTTTCTTT.

The rearrangement joins TRBV4-1 to TRBJ2-1; TRBD2 aligns across 7 bases. V shed 4 bases, J shed 5 bases, and the junction held 17 bases outside the gene matches. The CDR3 totals 18 residues. CDR1 MGHRA and CDR2 YSYEKL come from the germline V gene. The CDR3 nucleotides read TGCGCCAGCAGCCTCGGCAGTAGGCCCCGGGGGGTGAACAATGAGCAGTTCTTC. Protein product: CASSLGSRPRGVNNEQFF.

This rearrangement joins TRBV7-9 to TRBJ1-2, with 8 positions matching TRBD1. V lost 5 bases to trimming and J lost 1 base; unmatched junction nucleotides: 6. The CDR3 length is 15 residues. Per the germline V gene, CDR1 is SEHNR and CDR2 is FQNEAQ (reference sequence). CDR3 sequence (DNA): TGTGCCAGCAGCAAGCGGACAGGGAGTAACTATGGCTACACCTTC. Its protein is CASSKRTGSNYGYTF.

As regards this clone: An end of the junction differs from the germline gene, which may be a read error. This rearrangement joins TRBV5-5 to TRBJ1-1; D is possibly TRBD1 (5 bases). Germline values: CDR1 SGHKS, CDR2 YYEKEE (reference sequence). The CDR3 has 13 residues. The CDR3 protein is CASSSSRTGLSWF. The CDR3 bases are TGTGCCAGCAGCTCCAGTCGTACAGGCCTTTCTTGGTTT.

This clone was picked up a small number of times. The rearrangement joins TRBV6-6 to TRBJ2-5; possible D gene TRBD2, 6 bases. V was pared by 2 bases and J by 5 bases, with 12 bases between. This CDR3 has 14 residues. In germline, CDR1 is MNHNY, CDR2 SVGAGI (reference sequence). The CDR3 sequence: CASSYPGSLETQYF. The CDR3, as DNA: TGTGCCAGCAGTTACCCCGGGAGCCTGGAGACCCAGTACTTC.

This clone was recorded once. J is TRBJ1-4 and V is TRBV18; 8 bases fit TRBD1. With 8 bases clipped from V and 4 bases from J, the junction kept 3 bases outside the gene matches. This CDR3 has 13 residues. Germline CDR1 reads KGHSH; CDR2 reads LQKENI. The CDR3 DNA reads as TGTGCCAGCAGACAGGGGCTTAATGAAAAACTGTTTTTT. Its translation: CASRQGLNEKLFF.

The gene calls are TRBV7-6 and TRBJ2-3; D is uncertain. The CDR3 covers 11 residues. CDR1 and CDR2 from the germline V gene are SGHVS and FNYEAQ. V dropped 11 bases and J dropped 0 bases, with 6 bases sitting between them. The CDR3 coding sequence is TGTGCCTCTTCTAGCACAGATACGCAGTATTTT. Encoded protein: CASSSTDTQYF.

This chain uses TRBV28 with TRBJ1-5; 8 bases agree with TRBD1. Germline V gene lookup returns CDR1 MDHEN and CDR2 SYDVKM. This CDR3 is built from 16 residues. With 7 bases clipped from V and 7 bases from J, the junction kept 15 bases outside the gene matches. The CDR3 coding sequence is TGTGCCAGCACCACCATAGGCAGGGGGCTACGGCAGCCCCAGCATTTT. It is translated as CASTTIGRGLRQPQHF.

V usage is TRBV7-8 and J usage is TRBJ1-2; TRBD1 matches at 7 bases. The V gene end was trimmed by 2 bases and the J gene end by 5 bases; junction bases not matched to a gene: 5. Germline CDR1 and CDR2: SGHVS and FQNEAQ. The CDR3 sequence is 14 residues long. The CDR3 region has the DNA TGTGCCAGCAGCTTACGGGACAGCGTTTATGGCTACACCTTC. It codes for CASSLRDSVYGYTF.